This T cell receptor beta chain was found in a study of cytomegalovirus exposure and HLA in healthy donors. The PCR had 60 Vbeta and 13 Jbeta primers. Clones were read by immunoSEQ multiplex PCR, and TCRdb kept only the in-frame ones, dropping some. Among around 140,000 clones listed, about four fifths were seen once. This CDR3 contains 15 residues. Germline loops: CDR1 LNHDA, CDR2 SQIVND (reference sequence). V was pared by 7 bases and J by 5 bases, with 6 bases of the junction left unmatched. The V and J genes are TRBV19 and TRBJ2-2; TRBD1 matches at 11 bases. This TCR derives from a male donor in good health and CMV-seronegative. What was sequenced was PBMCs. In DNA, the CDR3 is TGTGCCAGTACCTGGGGGACAGGGGGTACCGGGGAGCTGTTTTTT. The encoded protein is CASTWGTGGTGELFF.